This T cell receptor beta chain was sequenced in a study of blood T cell repertoires in COVID-19. In the original analysis: Cell counts per sample came from amplifying reference gene primers. Measured with immunoSEQ multiplex PCR; TCRdb has only the in-frame clones, and not every one. The V and J calls and the clone size are those of that table, but D and trimming were determined from the DNA. The sample contains roughly 330,000 clones, roughly 86% of which appear only once. Germline assignment: CDR1 GTSNPN and CDR2 SVGIG (reference sequence). Trimming took 5 bases from V and 7 from J; bases not matched to a gene: 4. The CDR3 consists of 13 residues. Membership in each cohort depended on participant-reported clinical history.

What was sequenced was PBMCs or T cells enriched from blood (not recorded which). The TCR sequence derives from a woman aged 25-40 years who had recovered from COVID-19. This rearrangement joins TRBV30 to TRBJ1-6, with 8 bases identical to TRBD1. DNA for the CDR3: TGTGCCTGGGCCGGGACAGGCAATTCACCCCTCCACTTT. Its translation is CAWAGTGNSPLHF.